This passage covers 21 T cell receptor beta chains from one sample sequenced in a study of T cell responses to AZD1222 COVID-19 vaccine. Measured with immunoSEQ multiplex PCR; TCRdb has only the in-frame clones, and not every one. Found here are more than 120,000 clones, roughly nine tenths of them singletons; the top ten hold about a tenth. The sequencing used peripheral blood, collected 28 days after the second AZD1222 dose. The receptors shown here come from an adult who received the AZD1222 COVID-19 vaccine.

V usage is TRBV7-9 and J usage is TRBJ1-2; TRBD1 matches at 9 bases. J gave up 6 bases and V 1 base, and 9 bases lay outside the gene matches. This CDR3 spans 16 amino acids. The V gene's germline CDR1 is SEHNR and CDR2 FQNEAQ (reference sequence). The CDR3 loop reads CASSLDMDRGPDGYTF. The CDR3 DNA reads TGTGCCAGCAGCTTAGATATGGACAGGGGCCCGGATGGCTACACCTTC.

The chain links TRBV5-1 to TRBJ2-5, with 8 bases lining up with TRBD1. This CDR3 is 16 amino acids long. Germline V gene sequence: CDR1 SGHRS, CDR2 YFSETQ. V lost 1 base, J lost 0 bases, and 5 bases stayed unmatched. CDR3 nucleotides: TGCGCCAGCAGCTTGTTGGGACAGGCAAACCAAGAGACCCAGTACTTC. This translates into CASSLLGQANQETQYF.

The genes are TRBV2 and TRBJ1-1; D gene unclear. Per germline, CDR1 SNHLY and CDR2 FYNNEI. The CDR3 is 13 residues long. V was clipped by 7 bases and J by 5 bases, with 14 bases between them. The CDR3 reads CASIREVGTEAFF. The DNA of the CDR3 is TGTGCCAGCATTCGGGAAGTCGGGACTGAAGCTTTCTTT. The whole variable domain, filled in from reference TRBV2 and TRBJ1-1, reads EPEVTQTPSHQVTQMGQEVILRCVPISNHLYFYWYRQILGQKVEFLVSFYNNEISEKSEIFDDQFSVERPDGSNFTLKIRSTKLEDSAMYFCASIREVGTEAFFGQGTRLTVV.

The V and J genes are TRBV7-9 and TRBJ2-5, with a weak D call TRBD1 (5 bases). Between the trimmed V and J ends, which lost 5 bases and 2 bases, there was a span of 12 bases. CDR3 length: 14 residues. CDR1 and CDR2 from the germline V gene are SEHNR and FQNEAQ (reference sequence). The CDR3 region has the DNA TGTGCCAGCAGCCAAAGGGGCAGACAAGAGACCCAGTACTTC. This sequence encodes CASSQRGRQETQYF.

The chain links TRBV5-1 to TRBJ2-6; D is perhaps TRBD1 or TRBD2 (5 bases each). V dropped 0 bases and J dropped 0 bases, with 10 bases sitting between them. This CDR3 spans 17 amino acids. CDR1 is SGHRS and CDR2 is YFSETQ in the germline V gene. This CDR3 is CASSLELGTSGANVLTF. In DNA, the CDR3 is TGCGCCAGCAGCTTGGAGCTGGGGACCTCTGGGGCCAACGTCCTGACTTTC.

The V call is TRBV20-1, the J call TRBJ1-1; 7 bases are a match to TRBD1. Germline trimming cut 6 bases from V and 10 bases from J; bases unmatched to any gene: 8. The CDR3 spans 11 residues. Per germline, CDR1 DFQATT and CDR2 SNEGSKA (reference sequence). CDR3 bases: TGCAGTGCCTATGACAGGGCTGGAGCTTTCTTT. Protein product: CSAYDRAGAFF.

The CDR3 loop reads CASSSPSAGWTQYF. The CDR3 coding sequence is TGTGCCAGCAGTAGTCCGTCAGCGGGGTGGACCCAGTACTTC. The rearrangement joins TRBV6-2 or TRBV6-3 to TRBJ2-5; 7 bases are shared with TRBD2. Germline CDR1 is MNHEY and CDR2 is SVGEGT. The trim removed 5 bases at V and 7 bases at J, leaving 10 bases unmatched. This CDR3 is built from 14 residues.

This clone was seen only a few times. The gene calls are TRBV28 and TRBJ1-2; D perhaps matches TRBD1 (6 bases). V was cut by 3 bases and J by 4 bases, with 15 bases left in between. The germline gives CDR1 MDHEN, CDR2 SYDVKM. The CDR3 length is 15 residues. DNA of the CDR3: TGTGCCAGCAGTTTCGCCCAGGGGCGCGGCTATGGCTACACCTTC. It yields the protein CASSFAQGRGYGYTF.

The chain employs TRBV6-4 and TRBJ1-2; TRBD1 is a possible D gene (6 bases). The CDR3 loop spans 15 amino acids. The germline V gene encodes CDR1 MRHNA and CDR2 SNTAGT. The V end was cut by 2 bases, the J end by 10 bases, with 20 bases between. The CDR3 bases are TGTGCCAGCAGTGACAGCGGGGGGCAAGACCTAGCCTACACCTTC. Its protein product is CASSDSGGQDLAYTF.

The CDR3 loop is CASSQRPDNEQFF. DNA of the CDR3: TGTGCCAGCAGCCAACGTCCAGACAATGAGCAGTTCTTC. J is TRBJ2-1 and V is TRBV3-1 (or the pseudogene TRBV3-2), with D unclear. The germline V and J ends were trimmed by 2 bases and 5 bases, with 7 bases remaining between them. CDR3 length equals 13 residues. Per the germline V gene, CDR1 is LGHDT and CDR2 is YNNKEL (reference sequence).

The chain carries TRBV9 and TRBJ2-3; D possibly uses TRBD1 or TRBD2 (5 bases each). Germline V gene lookup returns CDR1 SGDLS and CDR2 YYNGEE. Trimming cost V 0 bases and J 0 bases, with 8 bases left between them. The CDR3 length is 15 residues. The CDR3 spells CASSVGGSSTDTQYF. In DNA form, the CDR3 reads TGTGCCAGCAGCGTAGGGGGGTCCAGCACAGATACGCAGTATTTT.

The CDR3 sequence: CASSIAPGGHYSNQPQHF. DNA for the CDR3: TGTGCCAGTAGTATAGCGCCCGGCGGACATTATAGCAATCAGCCCCAGCATTTT. The chain joins TRBV19 to TRBJ1-5; tentatively, D is TRBD1 (5 bases). V lost 1 base and J 0 bases, leaving 16 bases between the germline ends. Germline V gene data show CDR1 as LNHDA and CDR2 as SQIVND (reference sequence). This CDR3 is built from 18 residues.

The DNA of the CDR3 is TGTGCCAGCAGCTCGTGGACAGACTATGGCTACACCTTC. Amino acids: CASSSWTDYGYTF. V gene TRBV7-9 combines with J gene TRBJ1-2; D possibly corresponds to TRBD1 (6 bases). This CDR3 comprises 13 residues. Deletions cut 4 bases from V and 3 bases from J, with 9 bases between. Germline loops: CDR1 SEHNR, CDR2 FQNEAQ (reference sequence).

This sequence joins TRBV2 and TRBJ1-4; D unresolved. CDR3 length: 14 residues. Trimming removed 6 bases at V and 0 bases at J, with 8 bases between. Germline CDR1 reads SNHLY; CDR2 reads FYNNEI. This CDR3 reads CASSLSSTNEKLFF. CDR3 bases: TGTGCCAGCAGCCTTTCATCAACTAATGAAAAACTGTTTTTT.

The chain recombines TRBV7-8 with TRBJ1-3; a weak D match, TRBD1 (5 bases). From germline, CDR1 is SGHVS and CDR2 FQNEAQ. The CDR3 runs 18 residues. The V gene lost 4 bases and the J gene lost 0 bases, with 19 bases spanning the gap. The CDR3 reads CASSSKRGRHYSGNTIYF. The CDR3, as DNA: TGTGCCAGCAGCTCGAAGAGGGGTAGACACTACTCTGGAAACACCATATATTTT.

The chain is built from TRBV11-2 and TRBJ2-5; D gene ambiguous. CDR1 is SGHAT, CDR2 FQNNGV, per germline. CDR3 length equals 16 residues. The V end lost 5 bases, the J end lost 5 bases, and 21 bases lay between the germline ends. The CDR3 sequence: CASSKTRGPSVETQYF. In DNA, the CDR3 is TGTGCCAGCAGCAAAACCCGCGGTCCTTCCGTGGAGACCCAGTACTTC.

The rearrangement joins TRBV18 to TRBJ2-7; 8 bases are a match to TRBD2. The CDR3 totals 16 residues. Trimming cost V 2 bases and J 3 bases; bases outside gene matches: 9. Germline V lookup: CDR1 KGHSH, CDR2 LQKENI. CDR3 coding DNA: TGTGCCAGCTCACCAGTGGGTAGCGGGGCTATCTACGAGCAGTACGTC. Translated: CASSPVGSGAIYEQYV.

The chain couples TRBV12-3 or TRBV12-4 to TRBJ1-2; the D is unclear. V lost 5 bases, J lost 1 base, and 8 bases lay in between. The CDR3 contains 13 residues. The CDR3 region has the DNA TGTGCCAGCAGTCCGACGTTTAACTATGGCTACACCTTC. This encodes CASSPTFNYGYTF.

The J gene is TRBJ1-1, the V gene TRBV5-5; TRBD1 is a possible D gene (5 bases). CDR1 is SGHKS and CDR2 is YYEKEE in the germline V gene (reference sequence). The CDR3 sequence is 14 residues long. V was shortened by 1 base and J by 4 bases, with 11 bases between the two germline ends. CDR3 DNA: TGTGCCAGCAGCTTGACAGGAGCGTCCACTGAAGCTTTCTTT. Translated: CASSLTGASTEAFF. The full variable domain, rest sourced from reference TRBV5-5 and TRBJ1-1, is DAGVTQSPTHLIKTRGQQVTLRCSPISGHKSVSWYQQVLGQGPQFIFQYYEKEERGRGNFPDRFSARQFPNYSSELNVNALLLGDSALYLCASSLTGASTEAFFGQGTRLTVV.

The chain carries TRBV11-3 and TRBJ2-1; D gene ambiguous. This CDR3 region has 14 residues. Between the trimmed V and J ends, which lost 6 bases and 0 bases, there was a span of 9 bases. Germline V gives CDR1 SGHNT, CDR2 YENEEA. For the CDR3, the DNA is TGTGCCAGCAGTAAGGGTTACTCCTACAATGAGCAGTTCTTC. Translated: CASSKGYSYNEQFF.

The chain combines TRBV9 with TRBJ2-3; no firm D call. Looked up from germline, CDR1 is SGDLS and CDR2 is YYNGEE. The V end lost 0 bases, the J end lost 1 base, and 9 bases lay between the germline ends. CDR3 length: 15 amino acids. This CDR3 reads CASSVGVRRTDTQYF. CDR3 in DNA: TGTGCCAGCAGCGTAGGGGTGAGGCGCACAGATACGCAGTATTTT.